A single sample is the source of the 3 T cell receptor delta chains below, sequenced in a study of gamma-delta T cells after stem cell transplantation. TCRdb called clones from the RT-PCR reads again using CATT. This table lists 88 delta-chain clones. Sequencing input: gamma-delta T cells. All receptors come from a human donor. It is not recorded whose cells these are; they may come from a transplant donor. This table probably holds off-target reads from a library built for another chain.

The rearrangement links TRDV2 to TRDJ1; 13 nucleotides line up with TRDD3. CDR1 is GEAIGNYY, CDR2 EKD, per germline. This CDR3 region has 16 residues. Germline trimming cut 7 bases from V and 2 bases from J; bases unmatched to any gene: 9. Written as DNA, the CDR3 is TGTGCCTGCCTCCCACTGGGGGATACGCGTACCGATAAACTCATCTTT. Encoded protein: CACLPLGDTRTDKLIF.

The chain uses TRDV2 and TRDJ2; a possible D gene is TRDD3 (5 bases). Germline V lookup: CDR1 GEAIGNYY, CDR2 EKD. V dropped 3 bases and J dropped 8 bases, with 15 bases sitting between them. This CDR3 spans 14 amino acids. The CDR3 region is CACDVLGGGAQLFF. The DNA of the CDR3 is TGTGCCTGTGACGTTCTGGGAGGTGGGGCACAACTCTTCTTT.

J is TRDJ1 and V is TRDV2; D ambiguous. Germline V gives CDR1 GEAIGNYY, CDR2 EKD. This CDR3 is built from 14 residues. The germline V and J ends were trimmed by 3 bases and 1 base, with 11 bases remaining between them. The CDR3 DNA follows: TGTGCCTGTGACCGGCTTGGCGTCACCGATAAACTCATCTTT. Its protein product is CACDRLGVTDKLIF.